The entry that follows covers one TCR beta chain sequence. What antigen it recognizes has not been identified. One end of the junction varies from germline; a read error may be responsible. Systemically healthy Caucasian individuals from Russia, around 39 in total and aged roughly 6 to 95 years, were included as donors. Ten milliliters of peripheral blood were drawn from each donor into EDTA-treated Vacutainer tubes. PBMCs were isolated by Ficoll-Paque density-gradient centrifugation, with at least 6 million obtained per sample. Total RNA was extracted from PBMCs with Trizol reagent, with at least 6 micrograms obtained per sample. Naive CD45RAhigh/CD27high T cell percentages were measured by flow cytometry on a PBMC aliquot from every donor. The CDR3, from cysteine to phenylalanine, totals 14 residues. The only DNA kept is the CDR3, 42 bases in frame from the first base. As encoded in the germline V gene, CDR1 is SGHTA while CDR2 is FQGTGA.

These data belong to a study of blood T cells in healthy people across ages (dated by TCRdb to the mid-2010s). About the study as a whole: In model experiments, template switching captured roughly one uniquely barcoded TCR beta cDNA molecule for every two T cells. Age-related changes in TCR beta repertoire diversity were measured in the study by deep sequencing normalized with unique cDNA molecular identifiers. Four age groups were formed from the donors: young (average approximately 15 years), middle-aged (more than 35), aged (around 62) and long-lived (about 75). To avoid experimental bias, donors of different ages were distributed randomly across sequencing lanes. Two additional independent replicas of 1 million unique cDNA reads from the same blood draw were analyzed for two donors (one aged 18 to 29 and one aged 80 or older). Paper-wide results and their limitations: Compared with the aged group, more naive CD4+ T cells, fewer expanded clones and increased TCR diversity were shown by the long-lived group, suggesting age selection. Observed TCR beta diversity per million T cells fell roughly linearly with age, and a significant reduction was already apparent by age around 40. Observed TCR beta diversity correlated strongly with the percentage of naive T cells measured by flow cytometry. Conclusive comparison of naive and antigen-experienced compartments was prevented by the profiling of bulk unsorted PBMCs. The CMV infection status of donors was not known, potentially confounding age-related changes in expanded clonotypes. Estimates of total diversity based on one million sequenced T cells were regarded as lower bounds and as underestimates.

Receptors were amplified or captured by 5' RACE. The sample was run on an Illumina HiSeq 2500. A second PCR of about 6 to 11 cycles was run with a J-beta primer mix and a sample-barcoded 5' primer. A unique molecular identifier was introduced onto each TCR beta cDNA molecule by a template-switch 5' adaptor carrying 12 random nucleotides. At least 3 million CDR3-containing paired-end reads were obtained from each sample. First-strand cDNA was synthesized from all RNA with the Mint cDNA synthesis kit, primed by a TRBC-specific oligonucleotide. Following uracil-DNA glycosylase treatment, all cDNA underwent a first 18-cycle PCR with the universal primers M1SS and BC2_uni_R. The study's own analysis went as follows. Each sample was normalized by randomly selecting 1 million high-quality reads, each carrying a distinct molecular identifier. Instead of being binned into consensus sequences, reads that shared molecular identifiers were thrown out. MiTCR, with a Q25 quality threshold and the strictest error-elimination algorithm, was used for CDR3 identification, clonotype clustering and error correction. Lower-bound total TCR beta diversity was estimated with a nonparametric unseen species model using Euler transformation. The public sequencing data were trimmed at Q25 with fastp and processed into clonotypes with MiXCR by TCRdb, which kept only in-frame beta chains. Under each unique CDR3 protein, matching rows form one entry showing the most common genes and DNA. The V and J calls and clone size come from TCRdb's table, not from the authors' own analysis. In all, the sample holds roughly 800,000 distinct CDR3 sequences, and roughly 50% of those were seen once. The ten largest account for about 20% of the sample.

This clonotype was sampled from a man between 25 and 39 years old in good health. Sequencing was done on a sample of blood. Recombination connected TRBV7-3 to TRBJ2-3; TRBD1 might be the D gene, on 6 matching bases. The encoded CDR3 is CASSPGHRTDTQFF. The nucleotide sequence reads TGTGCCAGCAGCCCGGGACACCGCACAGATACGCAGTTTTTT. With all but the CDR3 taken from the reference TRBV7-3 and TRBJ2-3 genes, the full variable domain is: GAGVSQTPSNKVTEKGKYVELRCDPISGHTALYWYRQSLGQGPEFLIYFQGTGAADDSGLPNDRFFAVRPEGSVSTLKIQRTERGDSAVYLCASSPGHRTDTQFFGPGTRLTVL.